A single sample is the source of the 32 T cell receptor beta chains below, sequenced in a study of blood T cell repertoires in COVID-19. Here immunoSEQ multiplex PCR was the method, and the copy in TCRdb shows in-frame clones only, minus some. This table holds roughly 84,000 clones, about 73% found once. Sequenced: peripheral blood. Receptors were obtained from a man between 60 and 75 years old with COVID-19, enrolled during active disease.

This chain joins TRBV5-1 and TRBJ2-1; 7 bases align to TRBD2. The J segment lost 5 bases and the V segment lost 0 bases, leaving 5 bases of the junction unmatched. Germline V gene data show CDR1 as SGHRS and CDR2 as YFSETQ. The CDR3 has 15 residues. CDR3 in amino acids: CASSLEGGRNNEQFF. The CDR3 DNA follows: TGCGCCAGCAGCTTGGAGGGCGGGAGAAACAATGAGCAGTTCTTC.

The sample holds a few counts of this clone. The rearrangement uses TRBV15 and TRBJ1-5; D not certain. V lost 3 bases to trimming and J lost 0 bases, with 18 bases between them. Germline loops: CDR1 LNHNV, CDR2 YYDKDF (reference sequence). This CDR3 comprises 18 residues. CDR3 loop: CATSRVPRTSYSNQPQHF. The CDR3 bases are TGTGCCACCAGCAGGGTTCCTCGGACTTCTTATAGCAATCAGCCCCAGCATTTT.

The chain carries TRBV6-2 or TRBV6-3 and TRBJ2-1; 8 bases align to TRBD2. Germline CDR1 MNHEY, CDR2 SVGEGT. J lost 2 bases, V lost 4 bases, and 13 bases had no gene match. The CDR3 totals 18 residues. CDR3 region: CASSFPSGGGRTYNEQFF. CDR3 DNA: TGTGCCAGCAGTTTCCCGTCGGGGGGCGGGAGGACCTACAATGAGCAGTTCTTC.

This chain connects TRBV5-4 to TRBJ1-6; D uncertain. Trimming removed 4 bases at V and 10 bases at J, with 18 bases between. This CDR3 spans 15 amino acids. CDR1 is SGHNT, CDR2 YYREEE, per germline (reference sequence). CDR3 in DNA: TGTGCCAGCAGCGGAGATCCGGGAGCCGGATCACCCCTCCACTTT. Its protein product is CASSGDPGAGSPLHF.

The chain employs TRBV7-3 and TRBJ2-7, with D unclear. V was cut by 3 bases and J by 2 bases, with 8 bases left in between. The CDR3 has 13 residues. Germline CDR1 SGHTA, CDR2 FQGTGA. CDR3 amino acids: CASSFSETYEQYF. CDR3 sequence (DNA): TGTGCCAGCAGCTTTTCCGAGACCTACGAGCAGTACTTC.

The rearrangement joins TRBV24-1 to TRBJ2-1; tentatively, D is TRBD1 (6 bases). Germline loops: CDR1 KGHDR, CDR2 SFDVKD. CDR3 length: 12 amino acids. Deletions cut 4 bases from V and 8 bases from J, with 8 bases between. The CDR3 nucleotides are TGTGCCACCAGTGAACAGGGTCATGAGCAGTTCTTC. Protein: CATSEQGHEQFF.

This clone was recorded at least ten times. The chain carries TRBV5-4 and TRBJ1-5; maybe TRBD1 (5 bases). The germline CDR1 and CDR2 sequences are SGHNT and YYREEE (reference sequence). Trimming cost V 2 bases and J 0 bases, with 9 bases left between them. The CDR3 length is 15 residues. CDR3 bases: TGTGCCAGCAGCTTCGGGGGGAATAGCAATCAGCCCCAGCATTTT. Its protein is CASSFGGNSNQPQHF.

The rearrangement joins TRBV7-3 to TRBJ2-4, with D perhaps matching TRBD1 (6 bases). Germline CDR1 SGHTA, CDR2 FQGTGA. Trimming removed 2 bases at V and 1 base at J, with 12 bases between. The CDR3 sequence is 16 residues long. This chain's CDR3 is CASSLGVGQAKNIQYF. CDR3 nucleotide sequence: TGTGCCAGCAGCTTAGGGGTAGGACAGGCCAAAAACATTCAGTACTTC.

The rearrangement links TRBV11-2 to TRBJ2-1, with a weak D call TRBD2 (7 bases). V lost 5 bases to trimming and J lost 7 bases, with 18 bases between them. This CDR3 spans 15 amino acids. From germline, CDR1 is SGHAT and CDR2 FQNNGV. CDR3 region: CASSRGGLGRNEQFF. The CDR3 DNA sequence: TGTGCCAGCAGCCGCGGGGGCCTAGGGAGGAATGAGCAGTTCTTC.

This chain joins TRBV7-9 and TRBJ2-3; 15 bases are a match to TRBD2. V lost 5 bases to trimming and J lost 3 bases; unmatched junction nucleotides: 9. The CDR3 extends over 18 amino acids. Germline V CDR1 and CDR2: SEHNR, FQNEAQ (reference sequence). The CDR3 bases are TGTGCCAGCAGCCCTCCCGGACTAGCGGGGGGGCCTACAGATACGCAGTATTTT. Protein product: CASSPPGLAGGPTDTQYF.

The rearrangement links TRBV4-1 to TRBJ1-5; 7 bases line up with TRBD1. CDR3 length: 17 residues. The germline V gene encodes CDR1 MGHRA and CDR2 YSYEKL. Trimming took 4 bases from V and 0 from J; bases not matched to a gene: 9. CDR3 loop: CASSPRDSAISNQPQHF. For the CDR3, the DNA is TGCGCCAGCAGCCCCCGGGACAGCGCGATTAGCAATCAGCCCCAGCATTTT.

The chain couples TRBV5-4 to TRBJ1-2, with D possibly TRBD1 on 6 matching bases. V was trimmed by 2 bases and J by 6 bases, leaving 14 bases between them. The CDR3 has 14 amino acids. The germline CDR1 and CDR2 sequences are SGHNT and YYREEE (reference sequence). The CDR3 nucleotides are TGTGCCAGCAGCTTCGGCAGGGGTAGGGATGGCTACACCTTC. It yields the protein CASSFGRGRDGYTF.

The CDR3: CASSRGGWNTEAFF. The DNA for the CDR3 is TGTGCCAGCAGCCGGGGGGGGTGGAACACTGAAGCTTTCTTT. The rearrangement joins TRBV7-2 to TRBJ1-1, with D perhaps matching TRBD1 (5 bases). This CDR3 is 14 amino acids long. Germline CDR1 is SGHTA and CDR2 is FQGNSA. V lost 5 bases and J lost 1, with 11 bases in between.

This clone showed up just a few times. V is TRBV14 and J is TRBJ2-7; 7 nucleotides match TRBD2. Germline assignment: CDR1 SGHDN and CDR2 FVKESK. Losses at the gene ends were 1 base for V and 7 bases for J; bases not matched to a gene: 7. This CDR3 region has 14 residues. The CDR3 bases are TGTGCCAGCAGCCAAGGGGGGGGACCCTTGGAGCAGTACTTC. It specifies CASSQGGGPLEQYF. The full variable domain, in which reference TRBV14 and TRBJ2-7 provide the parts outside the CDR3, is EAGVTQFPSHSVIEKGQTVTLRCDPISGHDNLYWYRRVMGKEIKFLLHFVKESKQDESGMPNNRFLAERTGGTYSTLKVQPAELEDSGVYFCASSQGGGPLEQYFGPGTRLTVT.

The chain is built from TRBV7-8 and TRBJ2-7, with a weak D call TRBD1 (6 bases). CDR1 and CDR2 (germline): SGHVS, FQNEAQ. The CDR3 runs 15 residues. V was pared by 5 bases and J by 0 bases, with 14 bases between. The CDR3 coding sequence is TGTGCCAGCAGCCCTCGACAGGTCCTCTCCTACGAGCAGTACTTC. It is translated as CASSPRQVLSYEQYF.

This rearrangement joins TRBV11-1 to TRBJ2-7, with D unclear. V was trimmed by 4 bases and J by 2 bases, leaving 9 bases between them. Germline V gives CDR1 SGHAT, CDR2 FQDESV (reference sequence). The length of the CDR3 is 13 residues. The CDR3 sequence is CASSSGEPYEQYF. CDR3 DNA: TGTGCCAGCAGCTCCGGTGAGCCCTACGAGCAGTACTTC.

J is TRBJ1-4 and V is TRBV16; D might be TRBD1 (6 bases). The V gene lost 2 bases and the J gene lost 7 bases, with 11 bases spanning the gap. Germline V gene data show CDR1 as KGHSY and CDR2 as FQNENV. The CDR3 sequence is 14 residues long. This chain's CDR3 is CASSQERTAEKLFF. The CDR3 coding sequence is TGTGCCAGCAGCCAAGAGAGGACAGCTGAAAAACTGTTTTTT.

The CDR3 DNA follows: TGTGCCAGCAGCACACAGAGATACGAGCAGTACTTC. The encoded protein is CASSTQRYEQYF. The chain joins TRBV5-6 to TRBJ2-7; no firm D call. Germline CDR1 SGHDT, CDR2 YYEEEE. The CDR3 is 12 residues long. Trimming cost V 4 bases and J 4 bases, with 9 bases left between them.

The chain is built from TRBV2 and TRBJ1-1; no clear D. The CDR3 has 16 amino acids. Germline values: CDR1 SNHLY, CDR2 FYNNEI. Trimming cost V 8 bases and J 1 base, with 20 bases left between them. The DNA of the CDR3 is TGTGCCAGCCTTTTTCGTCTCTTCCGGGAGAACACTGAAGCTTTCTTT. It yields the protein CASLFRLFRENTEAFF.

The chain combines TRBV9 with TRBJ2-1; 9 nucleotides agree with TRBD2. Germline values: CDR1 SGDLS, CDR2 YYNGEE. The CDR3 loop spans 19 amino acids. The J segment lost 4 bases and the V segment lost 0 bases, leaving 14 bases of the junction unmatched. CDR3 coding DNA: TGTGCCAGCAGCGTAGTCCAAGCGGGCGGGAGGGGCCGATACAATGAGCAGTTCTTC. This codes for CASSVVQAGGRGRYNEQFF.

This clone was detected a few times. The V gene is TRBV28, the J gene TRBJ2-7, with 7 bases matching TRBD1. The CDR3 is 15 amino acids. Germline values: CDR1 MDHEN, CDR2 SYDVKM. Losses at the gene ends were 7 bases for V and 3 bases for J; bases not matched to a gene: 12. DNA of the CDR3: TGTGCCAGCACCTACGGGGACAGAGATCTCTACGAGCAGTACTTC. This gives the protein CASTYGDRDLYEQYF.

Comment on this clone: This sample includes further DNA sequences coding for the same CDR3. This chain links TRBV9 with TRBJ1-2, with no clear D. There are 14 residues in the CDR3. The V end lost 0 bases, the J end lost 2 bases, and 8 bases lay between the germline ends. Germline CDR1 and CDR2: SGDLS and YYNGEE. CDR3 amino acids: CASSVGRGNYGYTF. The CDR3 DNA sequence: TGTGCCAGCAGCGTAGGAAGAGGGAACTATGGCTACACCTTC.

This CDR3 is CSAGQPTEAFF. As DNA, the CDR3 is TGCAGCGCTGGACAGCCCACTGAAGCTTTCTTT. V is TRBV29-1 and J is TRBJ1-1; D might be TRBD1 (6 bases). Germline V lookup: CDR1 SQVTM, CDR2 ANQGSEA. The V end lost 7 bases, the J end lost 4 bases, and 10 bases lay between the germline ends. The CDR3 runs to 11 residues.

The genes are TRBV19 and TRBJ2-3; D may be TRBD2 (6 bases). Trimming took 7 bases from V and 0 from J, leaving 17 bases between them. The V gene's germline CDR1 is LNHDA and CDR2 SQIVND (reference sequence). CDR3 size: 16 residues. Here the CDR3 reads CASKVSGGTSTDTQYF. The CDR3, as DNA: TGTGCCAGTAAGGTTAGCGGAGGAACTAGCACAGATACGCAGTATTTT.

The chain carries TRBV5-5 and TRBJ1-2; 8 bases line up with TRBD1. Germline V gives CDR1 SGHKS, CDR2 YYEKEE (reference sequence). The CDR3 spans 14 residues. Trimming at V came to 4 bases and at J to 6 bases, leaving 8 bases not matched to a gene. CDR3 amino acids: CASSGATGGHGYTF. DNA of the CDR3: TGTGCCAGCAGCGGAGCCACAGGGGGACATGGCTACACCTTC.

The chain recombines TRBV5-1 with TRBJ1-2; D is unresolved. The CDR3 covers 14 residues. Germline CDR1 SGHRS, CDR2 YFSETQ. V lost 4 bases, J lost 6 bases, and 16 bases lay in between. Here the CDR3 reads CASSTEVGVNGYTF. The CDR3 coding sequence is TGCGCCAGCAGCACGGAGGTCGGGGTTAATGGCTACACCTTC.

CDR3 nucleotides: TGTGCCAGTAGTATAGGGCAGGGGACAAACAATGAGCAGTTCTTC. Translated: CASSIGQGTNNEQFF. The chain carries TRBV19 and TRBJ2-1; TRBD1 is a possible D gene (6 bases). CDR1 LNHDA and CDR2 SQIVND come from the germline V gene (reference sequence). The germline V and J ends were trimmed by 1 base and 5 bases, with 12 bases remaining between them. CDR3 length: 15 amino acids.

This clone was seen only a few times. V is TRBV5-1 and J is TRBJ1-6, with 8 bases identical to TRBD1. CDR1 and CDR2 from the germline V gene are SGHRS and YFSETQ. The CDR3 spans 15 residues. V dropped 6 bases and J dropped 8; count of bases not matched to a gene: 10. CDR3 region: CASTLGQGGDSPLHF. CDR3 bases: TGCGCCAGCACCCTAGGACAGGGAGGGGATTCACCCCTCCACTTT.

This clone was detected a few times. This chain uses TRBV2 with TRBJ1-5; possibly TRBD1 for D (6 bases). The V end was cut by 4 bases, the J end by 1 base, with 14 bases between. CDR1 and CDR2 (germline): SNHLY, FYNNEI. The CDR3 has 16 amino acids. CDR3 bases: TGTGCCAGCAGTGCGAAAGGACAGAACAGCAATCAGCCCCAGCATTTT. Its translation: CASSAKGQNSNQPQHF.

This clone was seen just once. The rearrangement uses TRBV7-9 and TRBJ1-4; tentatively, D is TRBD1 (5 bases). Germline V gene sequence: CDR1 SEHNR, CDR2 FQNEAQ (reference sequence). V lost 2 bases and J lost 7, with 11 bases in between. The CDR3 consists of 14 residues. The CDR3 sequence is CASSLMGGGEKLFF. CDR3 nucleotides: TGTGCCAGCAGCTTAATGGGGGGTGGTGAAAAACTGTTTTTT.

The DNA for the CDR3 is TGTGCCACCAGTGAGAAAGCGGGGGGCCGGGATACGCAGTATTTT. This codes for CATSEKAGGRDTQYF. The chain is built from TRBV24-1 and TRBJ2-3; 9 bases match TRBD2. Germline trimming cut 4 bases from V and 6 bases from J; bases unmatched to any gene: 7. Germline CDR1 reads KGHDR; CDR2 reads SFDVKD. The CDR3 has 15 residues.

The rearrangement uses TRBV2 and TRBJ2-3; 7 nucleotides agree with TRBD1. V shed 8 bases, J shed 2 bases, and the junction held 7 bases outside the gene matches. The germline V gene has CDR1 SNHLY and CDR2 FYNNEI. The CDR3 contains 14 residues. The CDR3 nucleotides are TGTGCCAGCCGCCGGACAGGAAACACAGATACGCAGTATTTT. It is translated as CASRRTGNTDTQYF.